The 21 T cell receptor beta chains reported below all come from one sample, sequenced in a study of OX40 agonist ivuxolimab in advanced cancers. The data were produced by immunoSEQ multiplex PCR, yet TCRdb's version contains in-frame clones alone and is incomplete. Of about 53,000 clones in the sample, about four fifths were seen once. The sequenced sample was CD4+ or CD8+ T cells sorted from blood, obtained in a trial of the OX40 agonist ivuxolimab. These receptors all stem from an adult with an advanced solid tumor such as melanoma, head and neck, liver or kidney cancer.

The gene calls are TRBV6-5 and TRBJ1-2; maybe TRBD1 (6 bases). The germline CDR1 and CDR2 sequences are MNHEY and SVGAGI. Trimming removed 6 bases at V and 13 bases at J, with 21 bases between. The length of the CDR3 is 13 residues. CDR3 bases: TGTGCCAGCAGCCGAGGACCGTCAGGGGCGAGCACCTTC. Residues: CASSRGPSGASTF.

This chain joins TRBV6-5 and TRBJ2-2; D not resolved. The V end was cut by 3 bases, the J end by 3 bases, with 11 bases between. CDR1 is MNHEY and CDR2 is SVGAGI in the germline V gene. The CDR3 is 15 residues long. CDR3 amino acids: CASSYGVYYTGELFF. CDR3 bases: TGTGCCAGCAGTTATGGTGTCTACTACACCGGGGAGCTGTTTTTT.

The chain links TRBV4-2 to TRBJ2-2, with D unresolved. The CDR3 extends over 11 amino acids. Between the trimmed V and J ends, which lost 4 bases and 8 bases, there was a span of 5 bases. Germline assignment: CDR1 LGHNA and CDR2 YNFKEQ. In nucleotides, the CDR3 is TGTGCCAGCAGCCTGGCGGGGGAGCTGTTTTTT. It specifies CASSLAGELFF.

V gene TRBV19 combines with J gene TRBJ2-1, with 12 nucleotides matching TRBD2. J lost 10 bases, V lost 3 bases, and 7 bases had no gene match. Looked up from germline, CDR1 is LNHDA and CDR2 is SQIVND (reference sequence). This CDR3 region has 15 residues. CDR3 in amino acids: CASSMSLAGGSEQFF. The CDR3 DNA is TGTGCCAGTAGTATGAGCCTAGCGGGAGGGAGCGAGCAGTTCTTC.

The chain employs TRBV6-1 and TRBJ2-7; 7 positions agree with TRBD1. The CDR3 covers 14 residues. Unmatched junction bases numbered 11, after V lost 7 bases and J lost 5 bases. Germline V CDR1 and CDR2: MNHNS, SASEGT. In DNA form, the CDR3 reads TGTGCCAGCACCTCGGGACAGTCTTTGAACGAGCAGTACTTC. Its protein is CASTSGQSLNEQYF.

V is TRBV7-2 and J is TRBJ1-1, with 7 nucleotides matching TRBD1. The V and J ends lost 1 base and 10 bases, in that order; junction bases with no gene match: 12. CDR3 size: 15 residues. The V gene's germline CDR1 is SGHTA and CDR2 FQGNSA. Written as DNA, the CDR3 is TGTGCCAGCAGCTTAGTATCCCCCGGGACAGAAGTAGCTTTCTTT. Translation: CASSLVSPGTEVAFF.

V is TRBV7-9 and J is TRBJ2-1; 8 bases are shared with TRBD2. The CDR3 has 16 amino acids. Losses at the gene ends were 2 bases for V and 8 bases for J; bases not matched to a gene: 11. The germline V gene has CDR1 SEHNR and CDR2 FQNEAQ (reference sequence). Here the CDR3 reads CASSLKAGVGAHEQFF. DNA for the CDR3: TGTGCCAGCAGCTTAAAAGCGGGAGTCGGGGCGCATGAGCAGTTCTTC.

The J gene is TRBJ1-4, the V gene TRBV21-1. TRBV21-1 is marked as a pseudogene. The CDR3 spans 15 residues. CDR3 nucleotides: TGTGCCAGCAGCACGGGGCCTGCAACTAATGAAAAACTGTTTTTT. It translates to CASSTGPATNEKLFF.

This chain uses TRBV19 with TRBJ2-6, with 7 nucleotides matching TRBD2. V shed 6 bases, J shed 0 bases, and the junction held 5 bases outside the gene matches. This CDR3 spans 16 amino acids. Germline loops: CDR1 LNHDA, CDR2 SQIVND (reference sequence). CDR3 nucleotide sequence: TGTGCCAGTAGGCGGGGGTCGAGCTCTGGGGCCAACGTCCTGACTTTC. Translated: CASRRGSSSGANVLTF.

This chain uses TRBV4-2 with TRBJ1-5, with 8 bases matching TRBD1. V dropped 1 base and J dropped 0; count of bases not matched to a gene: 8. This CDR3 comprises 18 residues. Germline CDR1 LGHNA, CDR2 YNFKEQ. For the CDR3, the DNA is TGTGCCAGCAGCCAAGCATCAGGGGGCCCCTTTAGCAATCAGCCCCAGCATTTT. Translated: CASSQASGGPFSNQPQHF.

The chain combines TRBV5-1 with TRBJ2-7; no definite D call. There are 12 residues in the CDR3. The germline gives CDR1 SGHRS, CDR2 YFSETQ. The V end lost 0 bases, the J end lost 4 bases, and 5 bases lay between the germline ends. This CDR3 reads CASSLDGYEQYF. In nucleotides, the CDR3 is TGCGCCAGCAGCTTGGACGGTTACGAGCAGTACTTC.

The rearrangement uses TRBV19 and TRBJ2-4; 11 nucleotides align to TRBD1. V gave up 6 bases and J gave up 1 base; unmatched junction bases: 11. Germline V gives CDR1 LNHDA, CDR2 SQIVND (reference sequence). The CDR3 spans 18 residues. This CDR3 is CASSPGQGAPGAKNIQYF. CDR3 coding DNA: TGTGCCAGTAGCCCAGGACAGGGGGCGCCCGGGGCCAAAAACATTCAGTACTTC. Drawing the rest from reference TRBV19 and TRBJ2-4, the complete variable domain is DGGITQSPKYLFRKEGQNVTLSCEQNLNHDAMYWYRQDPGQGLRLIYYSQIVNDFQKGDIAEGYSVSREKKESFPLTVTSAQKNPTAFYLCASSPGQGAPGAKNIQYFGAGTRLSVL.

The chain is built from TRBV14 and TRBJ2-7, with 10 nucleotides matching TRBD2. Losses at the gene ends were 0 bases for V and 8 bases for J; bases not matched to a gene: 10. This CDR3 is 16 amino acids long. Germline assignment: CDR1 SGHDN and CDR2 FVKESK. This chain's CDR3 is CASSQDRLAGVGQQYF. CDR3 in DNA: TGTGCCAGCAGCCAAGACAGGCTAGCGGGAGTGGGGCAGCAGTACTTC. Supplemented by reference TRBV14 and TRBJ2-7, the full variable domain reads EAGVTQFPSHSVIEKGQTVTLRCDPISGHDNLYWYRRVMGKEIKFLLHFVKESKQDESGMPNNRFLAERTGGTYSTLKVQPAELEDSGVYFCASSQDRLAGVGQQYFGPGTRLTVT.

CDR3 in amino acids: CASSQDDLLLNTGELFF. CDR3 DNA: TGCGCCAGCAGCCAAGATGACCTATTGCTGAACACCGGGGAGCTGTTTTTT. The V gene is TRBV4-1, the J gene TRBJ2-2, with D unclear. Germline V gene lookup returns CDR1 MGHRA and CDR2 YSYEKL. The CDR3 sequence is 17 residues long. Between the trimmed V and J ends, which lost 0 bases and 1 base, there was a span of 12 bases.

This chain connects TRBV6-5 to TRBJ2-2; 9 positions agree with TRBD1. The CDR3 loop spans 14 amino acids. The germline V gene has CDR1 MNHEY and CDR2 SVGAGI. V was clipped by 4 bases and J by 7 bases; unmatched bases: 4. CDR3 loop: CASSLQGASGELFF. The CDR3 DNA reads TGTGCCAGCAGTTTACAGGGGGCAAGCGGGGAGCTGTTTTTT.

The genes are TRBV18 and TRBJ2-4; TRBD1 matches 7 bases. Germline V lookup: CDR1 KGHSH, CDR2 LQKENI. V shed 3 bases, J shed 5 bases, and the junction held 7 bases outside the gene matches. This CDR3 spans 15 amino acids. CDR3 in amino acids: CASSPREGGQNIQYF. CDR3 nucleotide sequence: TGTGCCAGCTCACCGCGAGAAGGGGGCCAAAACATTCAGTACTTC.

The genes are TRBV5-8 and TRBJ2-5, with D tentatively TRBD1 or TRBD2 (7 bases each). Germline V gives CDR1 SGHTS, CDR2 YDEGEE. V was trimmed by 2 bases and J by 1 base, leaving 18 bases between them. The CDR3 has 17 residues. The chain's CDR3 is CASSLDRQGGFQETQYF. CDR3 bases: TGTGCCAGCAGCTTAGATCGGCAGGGGGGGTTCCAAGAGACCCAGTACTTC. The full variable domain, with the rest looked up from reference TRBV5-8 and TRBJ2-5, is EAGVTQSPTHLIKTRGQQATLRCSPISGHTSVYWYQQALGLGLQFLLWYDEGEERNRGNFPPRFSGRQFPNYSSELNVNALELEDSALYLCASSLDRQGGFQETQYFGPGTRLLVL.

V usage is TRBV2 and J usage is TRBJ1-5; a weak D match, TRBD1 (5 bases). The CDR3 is made up of 14 amino acids. Germline V gives CDR1 SNHLY, CDR2 FYNNEI. V gave up 4 bases and J gave up 4 bases, with 11 bases separating them. CDR3 sequence (DNA): TGTGCCAGCAGTGGCAGGGTCCCGAATCAGCCCCAGCATTTT. It encodes CASSGRVPNQPQHF.

Points on this clone: Its ends do not fully match the called genes, so a read error is possible. The chain employs TRBV14 and TRBJ2-7; D is unclear. Germline V lookup: CDR1 SGHDN, CDR2 FVKESK. The CDR3 is made up of 13 amino acids. The CDR3 bases are TGTGCCAGCAGCCAACTCAGGAGAGGTGTCTTGCACTTC. Amino acids: CASSQLRRGVLHF.

The chain couples TRBV6-5 to TRBJ2-3, with 10 bases lining up with TRBD2. The CDR3 contains 14 residues. Germline lookup yields CDR1 MNHEY and CDR2 SVGAGI. The junction had 8 bases not matched to a gene; V was cut back by 11 bases and J by 3 bases. CDR3 sequence: CAAKRGGRTDTQYF. Here the CDR3 DNA reads TGTGCCGCCAAGCGGGGGGGCAGGACAGATACGCAGTATTTT.

The J gene is TRBJ2-5, the V gene TRBV11-2; the match to TRBD1 covers 7 bases. J lost 3 bases, V lost 4 bases, and 8 bases had no gene match. Germline V gene lookup returns CDR1 SGHAT and CDR2 FQNNGV. The CDR3 consists of 15 residues. The CDR3 sequence: CASSSHTGAEETQYF. CDR3 nucleotides: TGTGCCAGCAGCTCCCATACAGGGGCCGAAGAGACCCAGTACTTC.